These T cell receptor beta chains were read from a single sample in a study of T cells after yellow fever vaccination. TCRdb reanalysed the 5' RACE reads using MiXCR and keeps one entry per CDR3 protein. Here the sample spans approximately 160,000 distinct CDR3 sequences, around 8.5% being singletons. Sequenced material: CD8+ T cells sorted from PBMCs, taken 45 days after the yellow fever booster vaccination. The receptors shown here come from a man between 18 and 29 years old who received the YFV17D yellow fever vaccine. Both conserved end residues are part of each CDR3. D genes are given only for firm matches. The size field is filled for only some rows; it gives once, few, many or a size class.

V,size,D,J,CDR3,DNA
TRBV20-1,NA,NA,TRBJ2-1,CSASQSWNNEQFF,TGCAGTGCTAGTCAATCGTGGAACAATGAGCAGTTCTTC
TRBV14,NA,TRBD1,TRBJ2-7,CASGTGFMEQYF,TGTGCCAGCGGGACAGGGTTCATGGAGCAGTACTTC
TRBV27,few,NA,TRBJ2-3,CASSYQLGPGTDTQYF,TGTGCCAGCAGTTACCAACTAGGGCCGGGCACAGATACGCAGTATTTT
TRBV7-9,NA,NA,TRBJ1-2,CASSPKSWTVLHNYGYTF,TGTGCCAGCAGCCCTAAGAGTTGGACGGTCCTTCATAACTATGGCTACACCTTC
TRBV5-5,NA,TRBD2,TRBJ2-7,CASRPTAGPYEQYF,TGTGCCAGCAGGCCCACAGCGGGGCCGTACGAGCAGTACTTC
TRBV7-2,NA,NA,TRBJ2-7,CASSLVLGNYEQYF,TGTGCCAGCAGCTTAGTCCTAGGGAACTACGAGCAGTACTTC
TRBV5-1,few,TRBD1,TRBJ1-2,CASCPLPGQGCYGYTF,TGCGCCAGCTGTCCATTACCGGGACAGGGCTGCTATGGCTACACCTTC
TRBV6-2/TRBV6-3,few,TRBD1,TRBJ2-4,CASSYSPRTGEKNIQYF,TGTGCCAGCAGTTACTCTCCGAGGACAGGAGAAAAAAACATTCAGTACTTC
TRBV7-2,NA,TRBD2,TRBJ2-3,CASSLAWLAVLTSTDTQYF,TGTGCCAGCAGCTTAGCGTGGCTAGCGGTCCTAACTAGCACAGATACGCAGTATTTT
TRBV6-8,few,TRBD1,TRBJ2-3,CASSLRDRGYTDTQYF,TGTGCCAGCAGTTTAAGGGACAGGGGATACACAGATACGCAGTATTTT
TRBV7-8,few,NA,TRBJ1-2,CASSLDGGVGLIDGYTF,TGTGCCAGCAGCTTAGATGGCGGGGTGGGTCTAATAGATGGCTACACCTTC
TRBV4-3,few,TRBD2,TRBJ2-7,CASSQDGGLGGAYEQYF,TGCGCCAGCAGCCAAGATGGGGGTCTCGGGGGGGCGTACGAGCAGTACTTC
TRBV6-1,few,TRBD1,TRBJ1-4,CASSEETGRNEKLFF,TGTGCCAGCAGTGAAGAGACAGGGAGAAATGAAAAACTGTTTTTT
TRBV7-6,NA,NA,TRBJ2-7,CASSFRGSGNYEQYF,TGTGCCAGCAGCTTTAGGGGATCAGGGAACTACGAGCAGTACTTC
TRBV4-1,NA,NA,TRBJ2-7,CASSQETEYEQYF,TGCGCCAGCAGCCAAGAGACGGAATACGAGCAGTACTTC
TRBV27,few,NA,TRBJ1-5,CASSPLTFSSNQPQHF,TGTGCCAGCAGTCCCCTGACTTTCAGTAGCAATCAGCCCCAGCATTTT
TRBV5-4,NA,TRBD1,TRBJ2-3,CASSLWDRGTDTQYF,TGTGCCAGCAGCTTATGGGACAGGGGCACAGATACGCAGTATTTT
TRBV6-5,medium-sized,NA,TRBJ1-4,CASSYRFNGFNENLFF,TGTGCCAGCAGTTACCGCTTTAATGGTTTTAATGAAAACCTGTTTTTT
TRBV27,NA,NA,TRBJ2-7,CASSLALTYEQYF,TGTGCCAGCAGTTTAGCTCTAACCTACGAGCAGTACTTC
TRBV7-9,many,TRBD1,TRBJ2-1,CASSHAGQGWNEQFF,TGTGCCAGCAGCCACGCTGGACAGGGGTGGAATGAGCAGTTCTTC
TRBV7-9,few,NA,TRBJ2-7,CASSPQAGTDYYEQYF,TGTGCCAGCAGCCCCCAGGCTGGGACGGACTACTACGAGCAGTACTTC
TRBV7-6,NA,NA,TRBJ1-6,CASSLGTLLSPLHF,TGTGCCAGCAGCTTAGGGACACTGCTTTCACCCCTCCACTTT
TRBV19,few,NA,TRBJ2-5,CASSGEGAYETQYF,TGTGCCAGTAGTGGCGAGGGCGCGTATGAGACCCAGTACTTC
TRBV14,NA,NA,TRBJ1-4,CARVKGGTNEKLFF,TGTGCCAGAGTCAAGGGTGGGACTAATGAAAAACTGTTTTTT
TRBV4-3,few,NA,TRBJ1-5,CASSQDSDLDQPQHF,TGCGCCAGCAGCCAAGATTCGGACTTGGATCAGCCCCAGCATTTT
TRBV11-2,few,NA,TRBJ2-2,CASSFGGLAGELFF,TGTGCCAGCAGCTTTGGAGGGTTAGCCGGGGAGCTGTTTTTT
TRBV18,NA,TRBD1,TRBJ2-5,CASSPPGVGGAPEEETQYF,TGTGCCAGCTCACCACCCGGGGTAGGGGGCGCCCCCGAGGAGGAGACCCAGTACTTC
TRBV7-2,NA,NA,TRBJ2-7,CASSLATGHSSYEQYF,TGTGCCAGCAGCTTAGCGACGGGGCACAGCTCCTACGAGCAGTACTTC
TRBV21-1,few,NA,TRBJ2-5,CASSDRTGPLRPETQYF,TGTGCCAGCAGCGACAGGACAGGCCCTTTAAGGCCAGAGACCCAGTACTTC
TRBV6-1,NA,NA,TRBJ2-3,CASSELGRDTQYF,TGTGCCAGCAGTGAACTTGGAAGAGATACGCAGTATTTT
TRBV18,NA,TRBD2,TRBJ2-5,CASSLLAGKQETQYF,TGTGCCAGCTCACTCCTAGCGGGGAAACAAGAGACCCAGTACTTC
TRBV7-9,few,TRBD1,TRBJ1-2,CASSPGQYGYTF,TGTGCCAGCAGCCCGGGACAGTATGGCTACACCTTC
TRBV7-2,few,TRBD2,TRBJ2-1,CASSLAGTSGGAVHSLNEQFF,TGTGCCAGCAGCTTAGCTGGGACTAGCGGGGGGGCGGTACATTCTTTGAATGAGCAGTTCTTC
TRBV5-4,NA,NA,TRBJ2-1,CASSVGESLLGNEQFF,TGTGCCAGCAGCGTGGGAGAGAGTCTGTTGGGCAATGAGCAGTTCTTC
TRBV6-1,NA,NA,TRBJ2-4,CASSEYSLIEIAKNIQYF,TGTGCCAGCAGTGAATATTCCCTTATCGAAATAGCCAAAAACATTCAGTACTTC
TRBV4-1,NA,TRBD1,TRBJ2-5,CASSHRDRGQETQYF,TGCGCCAGCAGCCACCGGGACAGGGGCCAAGAGACCCAGTACTTC
TRBV5-1,few,TRBD2,TRBJ2-1,CASSRGLAGVYNEQFF,TGCGCCAGCAGCCGGGGACTAGCGGGGGTCTACAATGAGCAGTTCTTC
TRBV9,few,NA,TRBJ2-5,CASSYSGSEETQYF,TGTGCCAGCAGCTATTCGGGCAGCGAAGAGACCCAGTACTTC
TRBV7-9,few,TRBD1,TRBJ2-7,CASSSPGQTSKQYF,TGTGCCAGCAGTTCCCCGGGACAGACTTCGAAGCAGTACTTC
TRBV9,NA,TRBD1,TRBJ1-5,CASSVGQGFNQPQHF,TGTGCCAGCAGCGTTGGACAGGGGTTCAATCAGCCCCAGCATTTT
TRBV27,few,TRBD2,TRBJ2-3,CASSFGRGARTDTQYF,TGTGCCAGCAGTTTCGGGCGGGGGGCCCGCACAGATACGCAGTATTTT
TRBV20-1,many,NA,TRBJ1-6,CSARDTDSSSYNSPLHF,TGCAGTGCTAGAGATACCGATTCAAGCTCCTATAATTCACCCCTCCACTTT
TRBV6-4,NA,TRBD2,TRBJ2-3,CASSEQTSGADTQYF,TGTGCCAGCAGTGAACAGACTAGCGGGGCAGATACGCAGTATTTT
TRBV5-1,few,TRBD2,TRBJ2-1,CASSWRQGGDLDNEQFF,TGCGCCAGCAGCTGGAGGCAGGGAGGGGACCTCGACAATGAGCAGTTCTTC
TRBV7-9,NA,TRBD1,TRBJ1-1,CASSPLGTGHTEAFF,TGTGCCAGCAGCCCCCTTGGGACAGGGCACACTGAAGCTTTCTTT
TRBV10-3,few,NA,TRBJ1-3,CAISESTSRSGNTIYF,TGTGCCATCAGTGAGTCGACATCCAGGTCGGGAAACACCATATATTTT
TRBV20-1,few,NA,TRBJ2-2,CSASKLGDTGELFF,TGCAGTGCCTCCAAACTTGGCGACACCGGGGAGCTGTTTTTT
TRBV4-3,many,TRBD2,TRBJ2-1,CASSQDLAGSYNEQFF,TGCGCCAGCAGCCAAGATCTAGCGGGCTCCTACAATGAGCAGTTCTTC
TRBV5-1,NA,NA,TRBJ2-5,CASSLVGNLVETQYF,TGCGCCAGCAGCTTGGTTGGGAACCTTGTGGAGACCCAGTACTTC
TRBV5-1,NA,NA,TRBJ1-2,CASSSRGAVVPGNYGYTF,TGCGCCAGCAGCTCACGAGGGGCAGTGGTACCAGGGAACTATGGCTACACCTTC
TRBV7-9,NA,NA,TRBJ1-6,CASSRNNSPLHF,TGTGCCAGCAGCCGGAATAATTCACCCCTCCACTTT
TRBV20-1,few,TRBD1,TRBJ2-1,CSARVLAGGILNEQFF,TGCAGTGCTAGAGTCCTGGCAGGGGGAATCTTGAATGAGCAGTTCTTC
TRBV7-3,few,NA,TRBJ2-1,CASSATGGEQFF,TGTGCCAGCAGCGCGACAGGTGGGGAGCAGTTCTTC
TRBV13,NA,TRBD2,TRBJ2-3,CASSPTGTSDYTQYF,TGTGCCAGCAGCCCTACTGGGACTAGCGACTATACGCAGTATTTT
TRBV4-1,NA,NA,TRBJ1-1,CASSQPKGDTEAFF,TGCGCCAGCAGCCAACCCAAAGGGGACACTGAAGCTTTCTTT